Below are 18 T cell receptor beta chains sequenced from a single sample in a study of CD8+ T cells in alopecia areata. cDNA reverse transcribed from extracted RNA served as the sequencing template. This table comes from immunoSEQ multiplex PCR, and its TCRdb copy is limited to in-frame clones, with some not included. The sample lists about 150,000 clones, less than 65% occurring once. The input for sequencing was CD8+ T cells sorted from blood, taken at week 0. The origin of the receptors is a human donor with alopecia areata.

V and J are TRBV13 and TRBJ2-7; TRBD2 is a possible D gene (6 bases). The V end was cut by 4 bases, the J end by 0 bases, with 13 bases between. The germline V gene has CDR1 PRHDT and CDR2 FYEKMQ (reference sequence). There are 15 residues in the CDR3. CDR3 residues: CASSSGTGPSYEQYF. CDR3 DNA sequence: TGTGCCAGCAGCTCCGGGACTGGACCCTCCTACGAGCAGTACTTC.

The V gene is TRBV29-1, the J gene TRBJ2-2, with 7 bases that match TRBD2. Germline lookup yields CDR1 SQVTM and CDR2 ANQGSEA. This CDR3 comprises 14 residues. J was trimmed by 1 base and V by 6 bases; bases with no gene match: 5. The CDR3 coding sequence is TGCAGCGTGTCGGGGGGAATGAACACCGGGGAGCTGTTTTTT. Protein product: CSVSGGMNTGELFF.

This chain uses TRBV2 with TRBJ2-1; TRBD2 matches at 13 bases. V gave up 7 bases and J gave up 7 bases; unmatched junction bases: 7. Per the germline V gene, CDR1 is SNHLY and CDR2 is FYNNEI. The CDR3 loop spans 15 amino acids. The CDR3 bases are TGTGCCAGCACCTGGACTAGCGGGGGCCTAAATGAGCAGTTCTTC. Translated, it gives CASTWTSGGLNEQFF.

CDR3 protein: CASSLSQETHNYEQYF. CDR3 sequence (DNA): TGTGCCAGCAGTTTATCGCAGGAGACTCATAACTACGAGCAGTACTTC. This chain links TRBV27 with TRBJ2-7; no clear D gene. V was trimmed by 0 bases and J by 3 bases, leaving 15 bases between them. Germline CDR1 reads MNHEY; CDR2 reads SMNVEV (reference sequence). The CDR3 has 16 amino acids.

This clone was picked up a small number of times. V is TRBV29-1 and J is TRBJ1-1; the D is unclear. Trimming pared 0 bases from V and 6 bases from J, leaving 11 bases between. Germline values: CDR1 SQVTM, CDR2 ANQGSEA. CDR3 length: 13 amino acids. CDR3: CSVEEGSRAEAFF. For the CDR3, the DNA is TGCAGCGTTGAAGAAGGATCCCGGGCTGAAGCTTTCTTT.

V gene TRBV27 combines with J gene TRBJ1-2, with a tentative D call TRBD1 (5 bases). The CDR3 is 13 residues long. Germline loops: CDR1 MNHEY, CDR2 SMNVEV (reference sequence). V lost 6 bases, J lost 7 bases, and 15 bases lay in between. CDR3 protein: CASSPGGVGGYTF. The CDR3 DNA reads TGTGCCAGCAGCCCTGGAGGGGTAGGTGGCTACACCTTC.

The chain joins TRBV6-5 to TRBJ1-1; a possible D gene is TRBD1 (5 bases). CDR1 and CDR2 (germline): MNHEY, SVGAGI. Trimming removed 6 bases at V and 1 base at J, with 12 bases between. CDR3 length equals 14 residues. The CDR3 coding sequence is TGTGCCAGCAGCTACAGGACTTCGAACACTGAAGCTTTCTTT. As protein: CASSYRTSNTEAFF.

This clone turned up a few times. The chain has TRBV29-1 and TRBJ2-7; D unclear. Trimming removed 1 base at V and 5 bases at J, with 15 bases between. CDR1 and CDR2 from the germline V gene are SQVTM and ANQGSEA. CDR3 size: 14 residues. The CDR3 sequence: CSVEVPGLADEQYF. The CDR3 DNA is TGCAGCGTTGAAGTTCCGGGTTTGGCGGACGAGCAGTACTTC.

V gene TRBV29-1 combines with J gene TRBJ2-7, with D possibly being TRBD1 (5 bases). The CDR3 length is 14 residues. Germline V CDR1 and CDR2: SQVTM, ANQGSEA. V gave up 6 bases and J gave up 0 bases, with 15 bases separating them. As DNA, the CDR3 is TGCAGCGTCATTGACAGACGTTTCTCCTACGAGCAGTACTTC. Amino acids: CSVIDRRFSYEQYF.

A single count supports this clone. J is TRBJ2-7 and V is TRBV27, with 7 bases fitting TRBD2. V trimming: 5 bases; J trimming: 4 bases; junction bases outside the gene matches: 5. This CDR3 spans 13 amino acids. Germline V gene data show CDR1 as MNHEY and CDR2 as SMNVEV (reference sequence). CDR3 nucleotides: TGTGCCAGCAGTCATGGGGGGGAGTACGAGCAGTACTTC. It codes for CASSHGGEYEQYF.

Remarks on this clone: The same CDR3 is also encoded by other DNA sequences in this sample. The CDR3 sequence is CSVEDRGYEQYF. CDR3 sequence (DNA): TGCAGCGTTGAAGATCGGGGCTACGAGCAGTACTTC. The rearrangement joins TRBV29-1 to TRBJ2-7, with TRBD2 as a possible D gene (5 bases). This CDR3 contains 12 residues. The germline V gene has CDR1 SQVTM and CDR2 ANQGSEA. Between the trimmed V and J ends, which lost 0 bases and 3 bases, there was a span of 6 bases.

The V and J genes are TRBV5-6 and TRBJ1-1; D is ambiguous. Trimming took off 5 bases at V and 5 bases at J, with 7 bases between the two ends. CDR1 and CDR2 from the germline V gene are SGHDT and YYEEEE. CDR3 length equals 11 residues. The CDR3, as DNA: TGTGCCAGCAGGCTAGGGACTGAAGCTTTCTTT. Its protein product is CASRLGTEAFF.

The chain links TRBV30 to TRBJ1-1; no definite D call. The CDR3 extends over 12 amino acids. V was clipped by 3 bases and J by 4 bases, with 9 bases between them. Germline V lookup: CDR1 GTSNPN, CDR2 SVGIG (reference sequence). The CDR3 nucleotides read TGTGCCTGGAGACCTGGATTCACTGAAGCTTTCTTT. This encodes CAWRPGFTEAFF.

The chain joins TRBV2 to TRBJ2-3; D may be TRBD2 (5 bases). The germline gives CDR1 SNHLY, CDR2 FYNNEI. The CDR3 is 13 amino acids. V shed 8 bases and J shed 5 bases, with 14 bases lying between them. Written as DNA, the CDR3 is TGTGCCAGCGTTGAACCACGGGGAGATACGCAGTATTTT. It translates to CASVEPRGDTQYF.

The rearrangement links TRBV7-2 to TRBJ2-1, with no clear D. The CDR3 length is 14 residues. V lost 6 bases to trimming and J lost 3 bases, with 12 bases between them. Germline values: CDR1 SGHTA, CDR2 FQGNSA. The DNA for the CDR3 is TGTGCCAGCAGGTATCGGGTTGACTACAATGAGCAGTTCTTC. Protein: CASRYRVDYNEQFF. Together with reference TRBV7-2 and TRBJ2-1, the CDR3 gives the full variable domain: GAGVSQSPSNKVTEKGKDVELRCDPISGHTALYWYRQSLGQGLEFLIYFQGNSAPDKSGLPSDRFSAERTGGSVSTLTIQRTQQEDSAVYLCASRYRVDYNEQFFGPGTRLTVL.

The chain has TRBV5-1 and TRBJ2-1, with 10 nucleotides matching TRBD1. The CDR3 runs to 15 residues. The V gene's germline CDR1 is SGHRS and CDR2 YFSETQ. Losses at the gene ends were 4 bases for V and 7 bases for J; bases not matched to a gene: 8. CDR3 nucleotide sequence: TGCGCCAGCAGCAAGGGACAGGGGTCTGGGAATGAGCAGTTCTTC. It encodes CASSKGQGSGNEQFF.

In this sample, this clone turned up many times. The chain joins TRBV27 to TRBJ2-1; TRBD1 is a possible D gene (6 bases). The CDR3 covers 13 residues. The V end was cut by 5 bases, the J end by 6 bases, with 11 bases between. Germline lookup yields CDR1 MNHEY and CDR2 SMNVEV (reference sequence). DNA for the CDR3: TGTGCCAGCAGTAGAGGGGGTCCCAATGAGCAGTTCTTC. It yields the protein CASSRGGPNEQFF.

This clone was seen only a few times. The gene calls are TRBV10-3 and TRBJ2-5; D gene unclear. CDR1 ENHRY and CDR2 SYGVKD come from the germline V gene. Trimming removed 2 bases at V and 5 bases at J, with 12 bases between. The CDR3 runs to 14 residues. The CDR3 here is CAISEGGSPETQYF. As DNA, the CDR3 is TGTGCCATCAGTGAGGGCGGTTCACCCGAGACCCAGTACTTC.